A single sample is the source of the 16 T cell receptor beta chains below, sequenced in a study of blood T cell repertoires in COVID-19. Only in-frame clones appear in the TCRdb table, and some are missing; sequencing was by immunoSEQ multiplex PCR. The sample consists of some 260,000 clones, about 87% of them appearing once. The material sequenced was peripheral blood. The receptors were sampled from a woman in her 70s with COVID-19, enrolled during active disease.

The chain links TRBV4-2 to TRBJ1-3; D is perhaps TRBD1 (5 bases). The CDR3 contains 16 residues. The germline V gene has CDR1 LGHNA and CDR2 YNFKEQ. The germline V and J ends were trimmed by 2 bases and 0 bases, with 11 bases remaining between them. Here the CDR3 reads CASSQSGGFSGNTIYF. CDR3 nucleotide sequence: TGTGCCAGCAGCCAATCCGGGGGTTTCTCTGGAAACACCATATATTTT.

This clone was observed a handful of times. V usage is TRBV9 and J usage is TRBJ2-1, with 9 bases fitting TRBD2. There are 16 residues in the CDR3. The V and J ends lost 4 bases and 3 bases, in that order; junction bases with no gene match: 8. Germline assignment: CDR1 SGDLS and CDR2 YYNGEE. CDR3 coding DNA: TGTGCCAGCAGCCCTAGCGGGGCAGTCAACTACAATGAGCAGTTCTTC. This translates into CASSPSGAVNYNEQFF.

CDR3 sequence reads: CASSPDRNEQFF. In DNA, the CDR3 is TGTGCCAGTAGCCCCGACAGAAATGAGCAGTTCTTC. The chain joins TRBV19 to TRBJ2-1; D may be TRBD1 (5 bases). The length of the CDR3 is 12 residues. Germline V gene lookup returns CDR1 LNHDA and CDR2 SQIVND (reference sequence). V lost 6 bases and J lost 7, with 10 bases in between. Variable domain in full (rest from reference TRBV19 and TRBJ2-1): DGGITQSPKYLFRKEGQNVTLSCEQNLNHDAMYWYRQDPGQGLRLIYYSQIVNDFQKGDIAEGYSVSREKKESFPLTVTSAQKNPTAFYLCASSPDRNEQFFGPGTRLTVL.

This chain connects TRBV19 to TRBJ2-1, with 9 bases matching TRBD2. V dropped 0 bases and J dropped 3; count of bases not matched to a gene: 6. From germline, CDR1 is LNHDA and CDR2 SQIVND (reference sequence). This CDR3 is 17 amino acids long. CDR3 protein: CASSIDKREAFYNEQFF. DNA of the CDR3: TGTGCCAGTAGTATAGACAAGCGGGAGGCCTTCTACAATGAGCAGTTCTTC. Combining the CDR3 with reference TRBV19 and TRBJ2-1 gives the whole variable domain DGGITQSPKYLFRKEGQNVTLSCEQNLNHDAMYWYRQDPGQGLRLIYYSQIVNDFQKGDIAEGYSVSREKKESFPLTVTSAQKNPTAFYLCASSIDKREAFYNEQFFGPGTRLTVL.

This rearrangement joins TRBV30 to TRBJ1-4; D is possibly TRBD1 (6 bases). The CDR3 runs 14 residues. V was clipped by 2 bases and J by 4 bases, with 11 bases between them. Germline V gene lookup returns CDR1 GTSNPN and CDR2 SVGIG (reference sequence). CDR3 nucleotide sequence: TGTGCCTGGAGTTCAGGGGAGTATAATGAAAAACTGTTTTTT. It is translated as CAWSSGEYNEKLFF.

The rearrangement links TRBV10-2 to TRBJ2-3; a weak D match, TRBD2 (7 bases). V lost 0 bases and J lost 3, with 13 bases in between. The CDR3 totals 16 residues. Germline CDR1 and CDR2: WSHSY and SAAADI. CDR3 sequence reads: CASSESIRGGTDTQYF. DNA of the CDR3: TGCGCCAGCAGTGAGTCGATCAGGGGAGGGACAGATACGCAGTATTTT.

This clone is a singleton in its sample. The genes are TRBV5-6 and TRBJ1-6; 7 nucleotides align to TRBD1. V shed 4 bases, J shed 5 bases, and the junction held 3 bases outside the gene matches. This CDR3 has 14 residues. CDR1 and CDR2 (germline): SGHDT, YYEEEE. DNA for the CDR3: TGTGCCAGCAGCGGGACAGATAATAATTCACCCCTCCACTTT. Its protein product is CASSGTDNNSPLHF.

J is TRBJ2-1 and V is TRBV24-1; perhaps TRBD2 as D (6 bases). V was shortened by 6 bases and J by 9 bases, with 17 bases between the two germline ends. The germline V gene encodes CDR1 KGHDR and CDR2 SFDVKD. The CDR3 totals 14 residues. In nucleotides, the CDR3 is TGTGCCACCAGTACCCGATGGGGGGTTTTTGAGCAGTTCTTC. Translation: CATSTRWGVFEQFF.

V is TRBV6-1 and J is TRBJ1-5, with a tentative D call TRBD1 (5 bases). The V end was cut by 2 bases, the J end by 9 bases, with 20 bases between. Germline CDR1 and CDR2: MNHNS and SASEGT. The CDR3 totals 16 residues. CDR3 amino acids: CASSESGGGGGWPQHF. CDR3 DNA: TGTGCCAGCAGTGAATCGGGGGGAGGTGGCGGGTGGCCCCAGCATTTT.

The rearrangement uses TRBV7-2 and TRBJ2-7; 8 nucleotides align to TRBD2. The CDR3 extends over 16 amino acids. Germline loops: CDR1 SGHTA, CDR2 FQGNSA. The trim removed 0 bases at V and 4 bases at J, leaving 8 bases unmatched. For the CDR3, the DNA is TGTGCCAGCAGCTTAGCCAAGCGGGAGTACATATACGAGCAGTACTTC. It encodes CASSLAKREYIYEQYF.

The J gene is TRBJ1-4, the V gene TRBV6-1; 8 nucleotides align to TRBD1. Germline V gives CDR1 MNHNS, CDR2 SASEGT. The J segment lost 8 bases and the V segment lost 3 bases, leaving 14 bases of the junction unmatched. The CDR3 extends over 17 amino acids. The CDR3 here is CASSEGTRTGYMEKLFF. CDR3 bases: TGTGCCAGCAGTGAGGGGACCCGGACAGGGTATATGGAAAAACTGTTTTTT.

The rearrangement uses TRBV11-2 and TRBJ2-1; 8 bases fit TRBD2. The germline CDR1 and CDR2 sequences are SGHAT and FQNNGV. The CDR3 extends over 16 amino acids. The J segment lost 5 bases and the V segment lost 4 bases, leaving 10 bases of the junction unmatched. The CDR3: CASSSRTSGGDNEQFF. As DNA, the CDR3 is TGTGCCAGCAGCTCGAGAACTAGCGGTGGGGACAATGAGCAGTTCTTC.

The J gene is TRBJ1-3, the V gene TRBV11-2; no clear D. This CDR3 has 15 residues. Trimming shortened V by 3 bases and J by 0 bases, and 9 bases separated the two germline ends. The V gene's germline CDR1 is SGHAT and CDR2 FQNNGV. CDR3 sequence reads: CASSFGKSSGNTIYF. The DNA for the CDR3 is TGTGCCAGCAGCTTCGGGAAGAGCTCTGGAAACACCATATATTTT.

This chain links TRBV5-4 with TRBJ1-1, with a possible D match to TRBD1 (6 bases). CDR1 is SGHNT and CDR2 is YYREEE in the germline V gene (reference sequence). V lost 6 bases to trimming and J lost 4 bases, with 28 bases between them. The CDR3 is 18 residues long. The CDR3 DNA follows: TGTGCCAGCACCGAAGGGGGGGCAGGGCTAAGTTGGACCACTGAAGCTTTCTTT. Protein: CASTEGGAGLSWTTEAFF.

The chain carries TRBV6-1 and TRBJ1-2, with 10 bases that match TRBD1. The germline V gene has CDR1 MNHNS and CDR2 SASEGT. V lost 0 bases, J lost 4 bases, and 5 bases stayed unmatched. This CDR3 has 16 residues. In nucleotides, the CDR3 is TGTGCCAGCAGTGAAGCGGGACAGGGGATTCCCTATGGCTACACCTTC. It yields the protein CASSEAGQGIPYGYTF.

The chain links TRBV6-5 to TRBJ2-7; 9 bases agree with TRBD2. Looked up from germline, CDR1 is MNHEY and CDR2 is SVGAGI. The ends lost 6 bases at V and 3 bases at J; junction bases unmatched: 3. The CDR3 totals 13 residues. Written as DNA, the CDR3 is TGTGCCAGCAGCCGTAGCGGGAGCTACGAGCAGTACTTC. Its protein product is CASSRSGSYEQYF.